Listed below are T cell receptor beta chains from one sample, sequenced in a study of blood T cell repertoires in COVID-19. The method was immunoSEQ multiplex PCR; TCRdb's version includes in-frame clones alone and lacks a portion of them. The repertoire has under 250,000 clones, around 83% of them found once; the top ten carry about 2%. Sequenced: peripheral blood. These receptors came from a man in his thirties or forties who had recovered from COVID-19. Both conserved end residues are part of each CDR3. The D gene is left open where the match is weak. Size tells how often a clone was seen (once, few, many) or the class of an expanded clone, and some rows leave it out.

V gene	D gene	CDR3 length	clone size	J gene	CDR3 protein	CDR3 DNA
TRBV5-1	.	15	once	TRBJ2-5	CASSLLGSGEETQYF	TGCGCCAGCAGCTTGTTGGGGTCCGGGGAAGAGACCCAGTACTTC
TRBV9	.	13	.	TRBJ2-3	CASSAISTDTQYF	TGTGCCAGCAGCGCCATTAGCACAGATACGCAGTATTTT
TRBV12-3/TRBV12-4	.	13	.	TRBJ2-7	CASSLPGFYEQYF	TGTGCCAGCAGTCTCCCAGGTTTCTACGAGCAGTACTTC
TRBV7-6	.	15	.	TRBJ1-1	CASSGWDKMNTEAFF	TGTGCCAGCAGCGGGTGGGACAAGATGAACACTGAAGCTTTCTTT
TRBV24-1	TRBD1	16	.	TRBJ1-6	CATSDDRGGHNSPLHF	TGTGCCACCAGTGACGACAGGGGTGGACATAATTCACCCCTCCACTTT
TRBV4-1	TRBD2	17	.	TRBJ2-3	CASSPTIPAGGHDTQYF	TGCGCCAGCAGCCCCACCATCCCAGCGGGGGGGCATGATACGCAGTATTTT
TRBV3-1/TRBV3-2	.	15	many	TRBJ2-1	CASSQDLVFINEQFF	TGTGCCAGCAGCCAAGACTTAGTGTTTATCAATGAGCAGTTCTTC
TRBV10-1	.	13	.	TRBJ1-1	CASAEGRDTEAFF	TGCGCCAGCGCGGAGGGGAGGGACACTGAAGCTTTCTTT
TRBV29-1	TRBD1	14	.	TRBJ2-4	CSVVRGLAKNIQYF	TGCAGCGTTGTCAGGGGGCTAGCCAAAAACATTCAGTACTTC
TRBV5-1	.	15	few	TRBJ1-1	CASSQISGEGTEAFF	TGCGCCAGCAGCCAAATTTCAGGGGAGGGGACTGAAGCTTTCTTT
TRBV4-1	TRBD1	13	.	TRBJ1-3	CASAGGPGNTIYF	TGCGCCAGCGCAGGGGGGCCTGGAAACACCATATATTTT
TRBV6-2/TRBV6-3	.	19	.	TRBJ1-4	CASSSPMGQGKGANEKLFF	TGTGCCAGCAGTTCCCCGATGGGGCAGGGAAAGGGGGCTAATGAAAAACTGTTTTTT
TRBV11-3	.	13	.	TRBJ2-7	CASSFGRDYEQYF	TGTGCCAGCAGCTTCGGGCGGGATTACGAGCAGTACTTC
TRBV5-1	.	12	.	TRBJ1-2	CASRTGLSGYTF	TGCGCCAGCAGAACAGGGTTATCCGGCTACACCTTC
TRBV4-1	TRBD2	18	.	TRBJ2-3	CASSPSSASGGNTDTQYF	TGCGCCAGCAGCCCCTCCTCGGCTAGCGGGGGTAACACAGATACGCAGTATTTT
TRBV9	.	14	.	TRBJ2-7	CASSVETSSYEQYF	TGTGCCAGCAGCGTAGAGACTAGTTCGTACGAGCAGTACTTC
TRBV3-1/TRBV3-2	.	12	.	TRBJ1-1	CASSQAELEAFF	TGTGCCAGCAGCCAAGCTGAGCTGGAAGCTTTCTTT
TRBV2	.	13	once	TRBJ2-3	CASRSERADTQYF	TGTGCCAGCAGATCAGAACGGGCAGATACGCAGTATTTT
TRBV23-1	TRBD1	14	.	TRBJ2-3	CASSPETGGDTQYF	TGCGCCAGCAGTCCTGAGACAGGGGGCGATACGCAGTATTTT
TRBV6-6	TRBD2	16	.	TRBJ2-5	CASSFSSGEPRETQYF	TGTGCCAGCAGTTTCTCTAGCGGGGAACCCCGCGAGACCCAGTACTTC
TRBV7-6	TRBD1	13	.	TRBJ2-5	CASSSDRQETQYF	TGTGCCAGCAGCTCGGACAGGCAAGAGACCCAGTACTTC
TRBV5-8	TRBD1	15	once	TRBJ2-5	CASSLGQGAQETQYF	TGTGCCAGCAGCTTGGGACAGGGGGCCCAAGAGACCCAGTACTTC
TRBV18	.	18	few	TRBJ1-6	CASSPFDSVSSYNSPLHF	TGTGCCAGCTCACCTTTTGACAGCGTAAGCTCCTATAATTCACCCCTCCACTTT
TRBV19	.	12	.	TRBJ1-1	CASISMTGVAFF	TGTGCCAGTATCTCAATGACAGGTGTGGCTTTCTTT
TRBV5-4	.	12	.	TRBJ2-7	CASSPRPDEQYF	TGTGCCAGCAGCCCTAGGCCCGACGAGCAGTACTTC
TRBV5-4	TRBD2	15	.	TRBJ2-2	CASSFVGGGTGELFF	TGTGCCAGCAGCTTCGTCGGGGGAGGGACCGGGGAGCTGTTTTTT
TRBV7-9	.	15	once	TRBJ1-3	CASTKRWESGNTIYF	TGTGCCAGCACCAAACGGTGGGAGTCTGGAAACACCATATATTTT
TRBV7-9	.	16	many	TRBJ2-3	CASSYSPGVSTDTQYF	TGTGCCAGCAGCTATTCCCCGGGGGTGAGCACAGATACGCAGTATTTT
TRBV2	TRBD1	14	.	TRBJ1-2	CASYGTGSYYGYTF	TGTGCCAGCTATGGGACAGGGAGTTACTATGGCTACACCTTC
TRBV10-3	.	16	many	TRBJ2-6	CAIGPPRVTGANVLTF	TGTGCCATCGGCCCCCCGCGGGTCACCGGGGCCAACGTCCTGACTTTC
TRBV19	.	16	.	TRBJ2-2	CASTRQVIGNTGELFF	TGTGCCAGTACGAGACAGGTGATCGGAAACACCGGGGAGCTGTTTTTT
TRBV27	TRBD1	15	.	TRBJ1-2	CASSWRTGSVAGYTF	TGTGCCAGCAGTTGGAGGACAGGGTCCGTTGCTGGCTACACCTTC
TRBV6-1	.	15	.	TRBJ2-6	CASSEGQSGANVLTF	TGTGCCAGCAGTGAAGGTCAGTCTGGGGCCAACGTCCTGACTTTC
TRBV2	TRBD2	14	once	TRBJ2-3	CASRLAGGPNTQYF	TGTGCCAGCAGACTAGCGGGGGGGCCAAATACGCAGTATTTT
TRBV7-2	.	15	.	TRBJ1-5	CASSLAAGSDQPQHF	TGTGCCAGCAGCTTAGCGGCAGGTTCCGATCAGCCCCAGCATTTT
TRBV11-2	.	14	.	TRBJ2-2	CASSSQVGTGELFF	TGTGCCAGCAGCTCCCAGGTTGGCACCGGGGAGCTGTTTTTT
TRBV9	.	14	.	TRBJ2-7	CASSVAGASYEQYF	TGTGCCAGCAGCGTAGCTGGGGCATCATACGAGCAGTACTTC
TRBV6-5	.	14	.	TRBJ1-1	CASSWTAMNTEAFF	TGTGCCAGCAGTTGGACAGCAATGAACACTGAAGCTTTCTTT
TRBV5-4	.	13	.	TRBJ2-2	CASSLKGTGELFF	TGTGCCAGCAGCTTGAAGGGGACCGGGGAGCTGTTTTTT
TRBV2	.	14	few	TRBJ1-5	CASTQVSSDQPQHF	TGTGCCAGCACCCAGGTCAGCTCGGATCAGCCCCAGCATTTT
TRBV2	TRBD2	15	.	TRBJ2-5	CASSDRRGGLETQYF	TGTGCCAGCAGTGATCGGCGGGGGGGATTAGAGACCCAGTACTTC
TRBV5-1	.	15	.	TRBJ2-3	CASSLGQSSTDTQYF	TGCGCCAGCAGCTTGGGACAGTCTAGCACAGATACGCAGTATTTT
TRBV5-1	.	15	.	TRBJ1-1	CASSSLQGVNTEAFF	TGCGCCAGCAGCTCCTTACAGGGCGTGAACACTGAAGCTTTCTTT
TRBV2	TRBD2	16	.	TRBJ2-1	CATYGGGFASYNEQFF	TGTGCCACCTATGGGGGAGGGTTTGCTTCCTACAATGAGCAGTTCTTC
TRBV6-5	.	14	.	TRBJ1-1	CATRDAHRFSEAFF	TGTGCCACACGAGATGCACACAGGTTCAGTGAAGCTTTCTTT
TRBV19	.	12	.	TRBJ1-2	CACRGQNYGYTF	TGTGCCTGCCGTGGGCAGAACTATGGCTACACCTTC
TRBV28	TRBD1	15	many	TRBJ1-1	CASSRTGQKNTEAFF	TGTGCCAGCAGTCGGACAGGGCAAAAGAACACTGAAGCTTTCTTT
TRBV7-9	TRBD2	16	.	TRBJ2-5	CASSFGRGGLRETQYF	TGTGCCAGCAGCTTTGGTCGGGGGGGCCTTAGGGAGACCCAGTACTTC
TRBV19	TRBD2	16	.	TRBJ2-1	CASSWGLAGGYNEQFF	TGTGCCAGTAGTTGGGGACTAGCGGGGGGGTACAATGAGCAGTTCTTC
TRBV10-3	TRBD1	16	.	TRBJ2-3	CAISEGTGSSTDTQYF	TGTGCCATCAGTGAAGGGACAGGGTCAAGCACAGATACGCAGTATTTT
TRBV3-1/TRBV3-2	TRBD2	14	.	TRBJ2-2	CASGRGALTGELFF	TGTGCCAGCGGGCGGGGGGCCCTTACCGGGGAGCTGTTTTTT